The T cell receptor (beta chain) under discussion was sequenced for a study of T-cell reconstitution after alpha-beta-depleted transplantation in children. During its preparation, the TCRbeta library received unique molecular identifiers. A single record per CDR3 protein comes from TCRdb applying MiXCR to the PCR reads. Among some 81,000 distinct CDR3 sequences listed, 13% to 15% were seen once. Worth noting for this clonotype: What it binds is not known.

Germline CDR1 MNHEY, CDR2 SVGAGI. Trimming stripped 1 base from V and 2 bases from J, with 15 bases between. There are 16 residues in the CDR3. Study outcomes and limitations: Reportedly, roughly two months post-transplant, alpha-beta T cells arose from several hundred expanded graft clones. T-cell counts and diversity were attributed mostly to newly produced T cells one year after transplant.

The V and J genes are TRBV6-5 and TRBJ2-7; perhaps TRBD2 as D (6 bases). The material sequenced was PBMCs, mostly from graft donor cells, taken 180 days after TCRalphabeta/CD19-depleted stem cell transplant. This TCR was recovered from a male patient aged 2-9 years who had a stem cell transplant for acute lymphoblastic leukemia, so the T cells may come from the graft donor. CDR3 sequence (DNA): TGTGCCAGCAGTTACTTAAAGAGAGGAGGGCCCTACGAGCAGTACTTC. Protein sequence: CASSYLKRGGPYEQYF.